The 17 T cell receptor beta chains reported below all come from one sample, sequenced in a study of blood T cell repertoires in COVID-19. Only in-frame clones appear in the TCRdb table, and some are missing; sequencing was by immunoSEQ multiplex PCR. This table holds more than 60,000 clones, more than 75% found once. The sequenced sample consisted of peripheral blood. These TCRs come from a woman older than 75 with active or convalescent COVID-19.

V is TRBV7-2 and J is TRBJ1-4; the D is unclear. Germline loops: CDR1 SGHTA, CDR2 FQGNSA. CDR3 length: 16 amino acids. The germline V and J ends were trimmed by 1 base and 0 bases, with 9 bases remaining between them. CDR3 sequence reads: CASSLVPVTTNEKLFF. As DNA, the CDR3 is TGTGCCAGCAGCTTAGTTCCGGTAACAACTAATGAAAAACTGTTTTTT.

This rearrangement joins TRBV5-1 to TRBJ2-1; 11 bases agree with TRBD2. The CDR3 totals 15 residues. V shed 3 bases and J 8 bases; nucleotides not matched to a gene: 7. Germline CDR1 and CDR2: SGHRS and YFSETQ. CDR3 loop: CASSSTSGGRYEQFF. The DNA for the CDR3 is TGCGCCAGCAGCTCTACTAGCGGGGGTAGGTATGAGCAGTTCTTC.

The chain combines TRBV9 with TRBJ2-1, with 7 bases identical to TRBD2. This CDR3 region has 16 residues. After removal of 2 bases from V and 3 bases from J, the junction contained 8 bases not matched to a gene. Germline CDR1 reads SGDLS; CDR2 reads YYNGEE. The CDR3 region is CASSVGVASGYNEQFF. The CDR3 nucleotides read TGTGCCAGCAGCGTGGGAGTAGCTAGCGGCTACAATGAGCAGTTCTTC.

This rearrangement joins TRBV5-1 to TRBJ1-1; tentative D call: TRBD1 (5 bases). The germline CDR1 and CDR2 sequences are SGHRS and YFSETQ. Trimming pared 4 bases from V and 8 bases from J, leaving 15 bases between. The CDR3 extends over 13 amino acids. The CDR3 coding sequence is TGCGCCAGCAGCCGGGCAACAGGCAACGAAGCTTTCTTT. As protein: CASSRATGNEAFF.

The chain joins TRBV4-3 to TRBJ1-1; TRBD1 might be the D (6 bases). The CDR3 length is 16 residues. CDR1 and CDR2 from the germline V gene are LGHNA and YSLEER. Trimming took 0 bases from V and 4 from J, leaving 15 bases between them. The CDR3 nucleotides read TGCGCCAGCAGCCAAGATACGACACAGGGTCGCACTGAAGCTTTCTTT. It translates to CASSQDTTQGRTEAFF.

The genes are TRBV6-6 and TRBJ1-5; 9 bases line up with TRBD1. Germline V gene lookup returns CDR1 MNHNY and CDR2 SVGAGI (reference sequence). With 5 bases clipped from V and 4 bases from J, the junction kept 3 bases outside the gene matches. This CDR3 comprises 14 residues. CDR3 residues: CASSEDRGNQPQHF. The CDR3 DNA sequence: TGTGCCAGCAGTGAGGACAGGGGTAATCAGCCCCAGCATTTT.

V is TRBV6-6 and J is TRBJ1-2, with D perhaps matching TRBD1 (6 bases). The V gene's germline CDR1 is MNHNY and CDR2 SVGAGI (reference sequence). Trimming stripped 5 bases from V and 6 bases from J, with 13 bases between. The CDR3 extends over 13 amino acids. The CDR3 is CASSPDSRDGYTF. The CDR3 nucleotides are TGTGCCAGCAGTCCGGACAGCAGGGATGGCTACACCTTC.

The chain carries TRBV19 and TRBJ2-3, with D perhaps matching TRBD2 (7 bases). The CDR3 has 14 amino acids. CDR1 and CDR2 (germline): LNHDA, SQIVND (reference sequence). Deletions cut 7 bases from V and 15 bases from J, with 26 bases between. The CDR3 DNA reads as TGTGCCAGTACCCAAATAGGGGGGGCGTCTTTGAAATATTTT. Amino acid sequence: CASTQIGGASLKYF.

The chain couples TRBV7-8 to TRBJ2-3, with D uncertain. The CDR3 loop spans 12 amino acids. Trimming removed 5 bases from V and 8 bases from J, with 11 bases in between. Germline assignment: CDR1 SGHVS and CDR2 FQNEAQ. Written as DNA, the CDR3 is TGTGCCAGCAGCCTCCTTACGGGTACGCAGTATTTT. Its protein product is CASSLLTGTQYF.

The chain joins TRBV27 to TRBJ1-6; maybe TRBD1 (6 bases). This CDR3 is 14 amino acids long. CDR1 MNHEY and CDR2 SMNVEV come from the germline V gene (reference sequence). Trimming took off 2 bases at V and 6 bases at J, with 8 bases between the two ends. This CDR3 is CASSLTGFNSPLHF. The CDR3 DNA is TGTGCCAGCAGTTTAACAGGGTTTAATTCACCCCTCCACTTT.

This chain joins TRBV10-3 and TRBJ1-1; D gene unclear. Germline V lookup: CDR1 ENHRY, CDR2 SYGVKD. The CDR3 runs 13 residues. V was clipped by 6 bases and J by 3 bases, with 11 bases between them. The CDR3, as DNA: TGTGCCATCAGGGGGTTGAGGGACACTGAAGCTTTCTTT. Protein sequence: CAIRGLRDTEAFF.

J is TRBJ1-1 and V is TRBV5-1; 7 nucleotides match TRBD1. Germline V lookup: CDR1 SGHRS, CDR2 YFSETQ. The CDR3 runs 14 residues. V dropped 5 bases and J dropped 0; count of bases not matched to a gene: 4. CDR3 loop: CASSRDSLNTEAFF. The CDR3 coding sequence is TGCGCCAGCAGTCGGGACAGTTTGAACACTGAAGCTTTCTTT.

The V call is TRBV18, the J call TRBJ2-1; possible D gene TRBD2, 6 bases. The CDR3 contains 14 residues. The V gene's germline CDR1 is KGHSH and CDR2 LQKENI. Between the trimmed V and J ends, which lost 6 bases and 6 bases, there was a span of 15 bases. This chain's CDR3 is CASSPAGTLNEQFF. The CDR3 DNA follows: TGTGCCAGCTCGCCGGCCGGGACTCTCAATGAGCAGTTCTTC.

V usage is TRBV29-1 and J usage is TRBJ2-3; 11 nucleotides line up with TRBD2. Germline CDR1 SQVTM, CDR2 ANQGSEA. V lost 5 bases to trimming and J lost 7 bases; unmatched junction nucleotides: 5. The CDR3 totals 13 residues. The CDR3 nucleotides are TGCAGCGTTTATAGCGGGGGGGCCTATACGCAGTATTTT. It specifies CSVYSGGAYTQYF.

The chain is built from TRBV28 and TRBJ2-7; D perhaps matches TRBD1 (5 bases). This CDR3 region has 12 residues. Germline CDR1 and CDR2: MDHEN and SYDVKM. V lost 5 bases to trimming and J lost 6 bases, with 11 bases between them. This CDR3 reads CASSLRVREQYF. The CDR3, as DNA: TGTGCCAGCAGTCTCAGGGTTCGCGAGCAGTACTTC.

The chain is built from TRBV7-2 and TRBJ1-5; 12 nucleotides match TRBD1. J gave up 6 bases and V 3 bases, and 3 bases lay outside the gene matches. This CDR3 has 15 residues. CDR1 SGHTA and CDR2 FQGNSA come from the germline V gene. CDR3 sequence: CASSLGQGATQPQHF. CDR3 coding DNA: TGTGCCAGCAGCTTGGGACAGGGGGCGACTCAGCCCCAGCATTTT. Full variable domain (missing parts from reference TRBV7-2 and TRBJ1-5): GAGVSQSPSNKVTEKGKDVELRCDPISGHTALYWYRQSLGQGLEFLIYFQGNSAPDKSGLPSDRFSAERTGGSVSTLTIQRTQQEDSAVYLCASSLGQGATQPQHFGDGTRLSIL.

This rearrangement joins TRBV6-5 to TRBJ1-1; 7 bases are a match to TRBD1. Germline values: CDR1 MNHEY, CDR2 SVGAGI. CDR3 size: 14 residues. The V segment lost 6 bases and the J segment 5 bases; nucleotides outside the gene matches: 9. CDR3 sequence: CASSSRDSVTEAFF. The DNA for the CDR3 is TGTGCCAGCAGCTCCCGGGACAGCGTTACTGAAGCTTTCTTT.